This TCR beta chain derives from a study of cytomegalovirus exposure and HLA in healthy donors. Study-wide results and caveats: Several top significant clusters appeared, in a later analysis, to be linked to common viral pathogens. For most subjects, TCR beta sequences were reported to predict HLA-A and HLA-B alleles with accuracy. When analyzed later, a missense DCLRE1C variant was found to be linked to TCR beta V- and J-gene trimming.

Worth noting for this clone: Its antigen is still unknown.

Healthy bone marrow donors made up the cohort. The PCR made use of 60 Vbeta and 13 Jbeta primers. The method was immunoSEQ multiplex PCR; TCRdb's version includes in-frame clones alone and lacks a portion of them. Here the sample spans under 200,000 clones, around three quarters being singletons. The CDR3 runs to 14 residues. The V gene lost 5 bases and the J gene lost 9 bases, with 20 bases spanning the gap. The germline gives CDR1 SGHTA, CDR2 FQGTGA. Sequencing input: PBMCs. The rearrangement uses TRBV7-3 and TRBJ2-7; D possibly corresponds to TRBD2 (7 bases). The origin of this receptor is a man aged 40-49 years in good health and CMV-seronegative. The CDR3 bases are TGTGCCAGCAGCCCCGGGGGTGGAGGGGGGGTGCAGTACTTC. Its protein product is CASSPGGGGGVQYF.